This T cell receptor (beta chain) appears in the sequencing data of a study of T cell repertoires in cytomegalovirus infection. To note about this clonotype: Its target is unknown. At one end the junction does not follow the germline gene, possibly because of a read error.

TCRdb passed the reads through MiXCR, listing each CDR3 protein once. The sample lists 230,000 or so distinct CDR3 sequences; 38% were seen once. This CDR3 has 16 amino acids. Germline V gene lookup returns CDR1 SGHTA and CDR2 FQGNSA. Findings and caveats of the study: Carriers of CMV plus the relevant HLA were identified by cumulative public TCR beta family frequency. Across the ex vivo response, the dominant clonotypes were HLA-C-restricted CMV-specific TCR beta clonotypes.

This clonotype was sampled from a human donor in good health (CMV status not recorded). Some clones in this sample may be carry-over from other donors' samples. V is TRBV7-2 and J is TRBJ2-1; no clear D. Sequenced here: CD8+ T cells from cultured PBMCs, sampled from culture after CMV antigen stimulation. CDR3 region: CASSPLLLISYNVQFF. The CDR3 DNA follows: TGTGCCAGCAGCCCTCTTCTCCTTATCTCCTACAATGTGCAGTTCTTC.